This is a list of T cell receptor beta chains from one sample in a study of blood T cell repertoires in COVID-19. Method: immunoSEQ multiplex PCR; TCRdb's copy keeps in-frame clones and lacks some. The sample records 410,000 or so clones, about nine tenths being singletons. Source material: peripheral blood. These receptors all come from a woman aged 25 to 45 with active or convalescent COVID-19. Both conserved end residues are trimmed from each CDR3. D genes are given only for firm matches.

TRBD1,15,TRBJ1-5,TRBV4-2,ASSQDPGQGAGQPQH
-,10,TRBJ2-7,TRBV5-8,ASSQGLYEQY
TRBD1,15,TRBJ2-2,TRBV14,ASSQIGQVMNTGELF
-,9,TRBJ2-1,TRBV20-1,SAGGSDEQF
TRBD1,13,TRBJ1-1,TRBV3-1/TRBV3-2,ASSRDRGPNTEAF
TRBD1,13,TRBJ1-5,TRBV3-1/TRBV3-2,ASSQGGTGGLPQH
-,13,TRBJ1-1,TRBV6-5,AIRGGGRGNTEAF
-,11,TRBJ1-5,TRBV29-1,SAGNLPGQPQH
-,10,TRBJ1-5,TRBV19,ASSTGNQPQH
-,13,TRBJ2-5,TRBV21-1,ASSKAGARQETQY
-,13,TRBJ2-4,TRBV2,ASSDQGLAKNIQY
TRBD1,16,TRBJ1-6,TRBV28,ASSLYGADRGRNSPLH
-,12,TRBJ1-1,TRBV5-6,ASSLGQVNTEAF
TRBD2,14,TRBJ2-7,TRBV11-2,ASSTRLAADPYEQY
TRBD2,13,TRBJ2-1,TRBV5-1,ASSLVTSVYNEQF
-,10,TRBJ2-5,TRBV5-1,ASSPQGETQY
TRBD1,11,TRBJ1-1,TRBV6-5,ASNLGQGAEAF
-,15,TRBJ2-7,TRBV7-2,ASSFGGAGNPYYEQY
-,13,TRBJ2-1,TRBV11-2,ASSSFTGRSNEQF
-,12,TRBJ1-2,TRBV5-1,ASSPEGEVGGYT
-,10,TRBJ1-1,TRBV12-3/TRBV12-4,ASSLSWGDAF
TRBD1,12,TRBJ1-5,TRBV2,ASSETGEIQPQH
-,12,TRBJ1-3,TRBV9,ASSVDQRGNTIY
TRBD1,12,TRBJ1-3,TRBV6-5,ASSTGDPGNTIY
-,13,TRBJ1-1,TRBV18,ASSPPLAGNTEAF
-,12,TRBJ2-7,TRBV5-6,ASSLRDNSYEQY
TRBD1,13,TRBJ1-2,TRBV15,ATSKDRVGGYGYT
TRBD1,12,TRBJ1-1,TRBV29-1,SVVLQGARTEAF
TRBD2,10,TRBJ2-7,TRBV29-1,SVLRGEDEQY
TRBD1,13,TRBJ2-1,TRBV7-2,ASRQDRQTYNEQF
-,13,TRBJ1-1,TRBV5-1,ASSPPASGHTEAF
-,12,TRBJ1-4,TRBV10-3,AASQQATNEKLF
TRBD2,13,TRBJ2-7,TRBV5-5,ASSLVGRPSYEQY
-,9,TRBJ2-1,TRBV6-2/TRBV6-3,ASSQYNEQF
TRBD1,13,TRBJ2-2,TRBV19,ASSITYTGVGELF
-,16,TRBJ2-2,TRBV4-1,ASSQGTPAGRWTGELF
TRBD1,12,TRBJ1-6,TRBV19,ASTPGTENSPLH
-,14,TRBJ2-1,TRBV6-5,ASSSPDSPSYNEQF
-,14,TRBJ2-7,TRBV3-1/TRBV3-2,ASSQEKTGAFYEQY
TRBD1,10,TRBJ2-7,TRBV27,ATRQGPYEQY
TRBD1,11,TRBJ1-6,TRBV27,ASSFTGDSPLH
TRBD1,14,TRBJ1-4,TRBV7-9,ASSSGTGGMYEKLF
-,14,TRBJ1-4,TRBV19,ASRNSESATNEKLF
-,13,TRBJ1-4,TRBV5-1,ASSFGRGAEEKLF
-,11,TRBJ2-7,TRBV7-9,ASSPVASYEQY
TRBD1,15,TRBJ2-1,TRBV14,ASSQDRRGRPGDEQF
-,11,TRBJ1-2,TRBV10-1,ATAPGTTHGYT
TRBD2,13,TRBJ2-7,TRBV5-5,ASSLGASGSYEQY
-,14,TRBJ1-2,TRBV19,ASSNQGQGFHYGYT
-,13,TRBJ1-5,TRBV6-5,ASSYSSSPGGALP
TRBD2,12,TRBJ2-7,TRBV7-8,ASSRVGGRFEQY
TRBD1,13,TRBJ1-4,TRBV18,ASSPRQGHNEKLF
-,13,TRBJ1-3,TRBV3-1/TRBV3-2,ASSQAGVVGNTIY